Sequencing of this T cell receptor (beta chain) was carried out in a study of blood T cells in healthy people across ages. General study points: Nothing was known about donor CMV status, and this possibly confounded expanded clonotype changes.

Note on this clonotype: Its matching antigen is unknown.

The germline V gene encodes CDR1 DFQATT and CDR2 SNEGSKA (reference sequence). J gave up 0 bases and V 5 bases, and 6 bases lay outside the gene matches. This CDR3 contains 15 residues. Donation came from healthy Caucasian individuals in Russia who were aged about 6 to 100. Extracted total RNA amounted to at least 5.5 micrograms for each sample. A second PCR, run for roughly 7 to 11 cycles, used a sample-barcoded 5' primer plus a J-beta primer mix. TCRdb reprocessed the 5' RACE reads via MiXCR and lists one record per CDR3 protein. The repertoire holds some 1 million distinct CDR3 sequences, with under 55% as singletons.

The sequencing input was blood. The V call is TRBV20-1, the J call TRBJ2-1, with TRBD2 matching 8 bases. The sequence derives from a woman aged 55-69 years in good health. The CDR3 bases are TGCAGTGCTGTGGAAAGCGGGAGCTCCTACAATGAGCAGTTCTTC. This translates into CSAVESGSSYNEQFF.